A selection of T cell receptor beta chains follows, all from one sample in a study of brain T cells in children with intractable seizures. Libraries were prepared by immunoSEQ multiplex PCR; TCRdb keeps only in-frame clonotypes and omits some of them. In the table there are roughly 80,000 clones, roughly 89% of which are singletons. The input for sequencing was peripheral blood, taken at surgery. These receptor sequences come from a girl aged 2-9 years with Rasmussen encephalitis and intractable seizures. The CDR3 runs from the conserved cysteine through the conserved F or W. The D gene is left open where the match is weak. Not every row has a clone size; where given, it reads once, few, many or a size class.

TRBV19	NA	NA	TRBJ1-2	CASSPPRAVGYGYTF	TGTGCCAGTAGTCCCCCCCGGGCAGTCGGCTATGGCTACACCTTC
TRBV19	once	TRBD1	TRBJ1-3	CASSPLDRVSSSGNTIYF	TGTGCCAGTAGTCCCCTGGACAGGGTCTCGAGCTCTGGAAACACCATATATTTT
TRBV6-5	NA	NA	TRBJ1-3	CASSYALTGGNTIYF	TGTGCCAGCAGTTACGCCCTTACAGGTGGAAACACCATATATTTT
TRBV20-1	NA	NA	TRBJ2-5	CSAIQETQYF	TGCAGTGCGATCCAAGAGACCCAGTACTTC
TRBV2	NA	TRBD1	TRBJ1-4	CASSRDREEKLFF	TGTGCCAGCAGTCGGGACAGAGAGGAAAAACTGTTTTTT
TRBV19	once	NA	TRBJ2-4	CASRSGGDAKNIQYF	TGTGCCAGTAGATCCGGGGGCGATGCCAAAAACATTCAGTACTTC
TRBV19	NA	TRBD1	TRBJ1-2	CASSIGTGYGYTF	TGTGCCAGTTCGATCGGGACAGGTTATGGCTACACCTTC
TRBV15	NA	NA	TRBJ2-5	CATSTGLQETQYF	TGTGCCACCAGCACAGGACTCCAAGAGACCCAGTACTTC
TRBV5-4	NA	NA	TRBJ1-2	CASSLEWWDNYGYTF	TGTGCCAGCAGCTTGGAATGGTGGGATAACTATGGCTACACCTTC
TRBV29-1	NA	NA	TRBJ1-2	CSVEQNYGYTF	TGCAGCGTTGAACAGAACTATGGCTACACCTTC
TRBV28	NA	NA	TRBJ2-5	CASSSGTAYQETQYF	TGTGCCAGCAGTTCCGGGACCGCGTACCAAGAGACCCAGTACTTC
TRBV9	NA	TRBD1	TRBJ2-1	CASSPPSPGQGNEQFF	TGTGCCAGCAGCCCCCCTAGCCCGGGACAGGGGAATGAGCAGTTCTTC
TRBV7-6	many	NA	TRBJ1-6	CASSPYSTGSDSPLHF	TGTGCCAGCAGCCCCTACTCAACAGGGTCTGATTCACCCCTCCACTTT
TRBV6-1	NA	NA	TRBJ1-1	CASSKGWAGVEGEAFF	TGTGCCAGCAGTAAAGGCTGGGCAGGGGTAGAAGGTGAAGCTTTCTTT
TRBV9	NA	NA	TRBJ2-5	CASSFRQDGMIQYF	TGTGCCAGCAGCTTCCGACAGGATGGAATGATCCAGTACTTC
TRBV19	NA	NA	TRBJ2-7	CASSISENSYEQYF	TGTGCCAGTAGTATATCTGAGAACTCCTACGAGCAGTACTTC
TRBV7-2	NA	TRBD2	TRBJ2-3	CASSPRGGAGGRNTQYF	TGTGCCAGCAGCCCCCGAGGGGGAGCGGGGGGGCGGAATACGCAGTATTTT
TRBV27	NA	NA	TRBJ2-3	CASSLSSATSTDTQYF	TGTGCCAGCAGTTTATCGTCAGCAACTAGCACAGATACGCAGTATTTT
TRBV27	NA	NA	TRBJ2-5	CASSLVRGFGETQYF	TGTGCCAGCAGTTTGGTCAGGGGCTTTGGAGAGACCCAGTACTTC
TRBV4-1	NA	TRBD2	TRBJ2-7	CASSLPGWAGGGYEQYF	TGCGCCAGCAGCCTCCCCGGTTGGGCGGGAGGGGGGTACGAGCAGTACTTC
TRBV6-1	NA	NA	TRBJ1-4	CASSEGRTKLFF	TGTGCCAGCAGTGAGGGGAGGACGAAACTGTTTTTT
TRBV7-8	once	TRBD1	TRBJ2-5	CASSVRDRGLSETQYF	TGTGCCAGCAGCGTACGGGACAGGGGGCTATCGGAGACCCAGTACTTC
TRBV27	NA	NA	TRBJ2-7	CASSLSTANYEQYF	TGTGCCAGCAGTTTATCCACAGCGAACTACGAGCAGTACTTC
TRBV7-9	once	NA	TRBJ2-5	CASSFSETQYF	TGTGCCAGCAGCTTCTCAGAGACCCAGTACTTC
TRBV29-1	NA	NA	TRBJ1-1	CSVEGRVNTEAFF	TGCAGCGTTGAGGGCAGGGTGAACACTGAAGCTTTCTTT
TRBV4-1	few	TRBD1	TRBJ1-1	CASSQGTGTEAFF	TGCGCCAGCAGCCAAGGGACAGGCACTGAAGCTTTCTTT
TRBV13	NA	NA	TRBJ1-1	CASSPWQVYTEAFF	TGTGCCAGCAGCCCCTGGCAGGTGTACACTGAAGCTTTCTTT
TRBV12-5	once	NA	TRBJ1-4	CASGLSAGSLPTNEKLFF	TGTGCTAGTGGTTTGTCGGCAGGGAGTCTTCCAACTAATGAAAAACTGTTTTTT
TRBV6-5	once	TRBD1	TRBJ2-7	CASKSGQGNAEQYF	TGTGCCAGCAAGTCCGGACAGGGAAATGCCGAGCAGTACTTC
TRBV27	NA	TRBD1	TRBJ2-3	CAILDRAKDTQYF	TGTGCCATCCTCGACAGGGCGAAAGATACGCAGTATTTT
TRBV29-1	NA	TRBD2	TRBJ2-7	CSVEEARGSYEQYF	TGCAGCGTTGAAGAAGCGCGGGGGTCCTACGAGCAGTACTTC
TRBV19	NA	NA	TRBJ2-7	CASSIGLAYEQYF	TGTGCCAGTAGTATAGGTCTGGCCTACGAGCAGTACTTC
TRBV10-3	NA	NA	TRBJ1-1	CAIGGTLNTEAFF	TGTGCCATCGGAGGCACTCTAAACACTGAAGCTTTCTTT
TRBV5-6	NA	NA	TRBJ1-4	CASSLVQQKGKLFF	TGTGCCAGCAGCTTGGTCCAGCAGAAGGGAAAACTGTTTTTT
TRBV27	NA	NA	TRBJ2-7	CASSPVPDSSYEQYF	TGTGCCAGCAGCCCCGTTCCAGATAGCTCCTACGAGCAGTACTTC
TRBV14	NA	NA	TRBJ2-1	CASSQGRGQQFF	TGTGCCAGCAGCCAAGGCAGGGGTCAGCAGTTCTTC
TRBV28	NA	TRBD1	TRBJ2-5	CASRAAGGQGTQYF	TGTGCCAGCAGAGCCGCAGGGGGTCAAGGGACCCAGTACTTC
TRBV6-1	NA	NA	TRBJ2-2	CASSEAFFAEGTGELFF	TGTGCCAGCAGTGAAGCGTTTTTTGCGGAGGGGACCGGGGAGCTGTTTTTT
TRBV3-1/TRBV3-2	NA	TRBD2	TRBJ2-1	CASSQGAGDEGEQFF	TGTGCCAGCAGCCAAGGTGCGGGAGACGAGGGGGAGCAGTTCTTC
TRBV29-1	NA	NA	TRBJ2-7	CSVAELDLSYEQYF	TGCAGCGTTGCCGAGTTGGACCTCTCCTACGAGCAGTACTTC
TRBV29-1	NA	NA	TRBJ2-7	CSVIWASYEQYF	TGCAGCGTTATATGGGCGTCCTACGAGCAGTACTTC
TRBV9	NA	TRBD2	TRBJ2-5	CASSVANLAGDYQETQYF	TGTGCCAGCAGCGTAGCTAACCTAGCGGGAGACTACCAAGAGACCCAGTACTTC
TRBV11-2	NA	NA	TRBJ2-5	CASSPGETQYF	TGTGCCAGCAGCCCTGGGGAGACCCAGTACTTC
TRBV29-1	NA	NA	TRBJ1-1	CSVVHGSTEAFF	TGCAGCGTTGTTCACGGGAGCACTGAAGCTTTCTTT
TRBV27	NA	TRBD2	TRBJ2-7	CATRRLAGVEQYF	TGTGCCACCCGGCGACTAGCGGGGGTTGAGCAGTACTTC
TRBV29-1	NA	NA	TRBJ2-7	CSVLGGPGTTGPYEQYF	TGCAGCGTCTTGGGGGGTCCGGGGACAACAGGACCTTACGAGCAGTACTTC
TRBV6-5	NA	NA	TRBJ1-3	CASSYAGLTGNTIYF	TGTGCCAGCAGTTACGCTGGGTTAACCGGAAACACCATATATTTT
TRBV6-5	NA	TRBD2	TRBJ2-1	CASQSTGGSYNEQFF	TGTGCCAGCCAAAGTACGGGAGGATCATACAATGAGCAGTTCTTC
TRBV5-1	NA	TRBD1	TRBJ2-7	CASSPRQGAYEQYF	TGCGCCAGCAGCCCCCGACAGGGGGCCTACGAGCAGTACTTC
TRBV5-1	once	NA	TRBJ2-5	CASSLSGETQYF	TGCGCCAGCAGCCTGTCGGGAGAGACCCAGTACTTC
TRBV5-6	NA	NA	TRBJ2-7	CASSSQQGVTYEQYF	TGTGCCAGCAGCTCCCAACAGGGAGTAACCTACGAGCAGTACTTC
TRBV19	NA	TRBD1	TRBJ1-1	CASSIRTGAIPEAFF	TGTGCCAGTAGTATAAGGACAGGGGCCATTCCCGAAGCTTTCTTT
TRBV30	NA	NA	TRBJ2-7	CAWSEGPGNYEQYF	TGTGCCTGGAGTGAGGGCCCAGGGAACTACGAGCAGTACTTC
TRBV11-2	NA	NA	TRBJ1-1	CASRSMRGVTEAFF	TGTGCCAGCAGGAGTATGAGGGGTGTGACTGAAGCTTTCTTT
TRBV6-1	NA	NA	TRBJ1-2	CASSDSNDGYTF	TGTGCCAGCAGTGATTCAAACGATGGCTACACCTTC
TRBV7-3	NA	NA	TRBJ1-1	CASSSQGANTEAFF	TGTGCCAGCAGCTCCCAGGGAGCGAACACTGAAGCTTTCTTT
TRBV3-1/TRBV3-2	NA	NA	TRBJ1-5	CASSQDMGVGQPQHF	TGTGCCAGCAGCCAAGATATGGGGGTAGGGCAGCCCCAGCATTTT
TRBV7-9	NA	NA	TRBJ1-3	CASSLAGASGNTIYF	TGTGCCAGCAGCTTAGCGGGGGCTAGTGGAAACACCATATATTTT
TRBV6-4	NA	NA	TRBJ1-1	CASSDYPRWAATEAFF	TGTGCCAGCAGTGACTATCCCCGGTGGGCCGCCACTGAAGCTTTCTTT
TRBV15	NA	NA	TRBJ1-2	CATSGRDYGYTF	TGTGCCACCAGCGGCAGGGACTATGGCTACACCTTC